A single sample gave rise to the 5 T cell receptor beta chains below, sequenced in a study of T cell responses to AZD1222 COVID-19 vaccine. Produced via immunoSEQ multiplex PCR; TCRdb's table is partial and in-frame only. This table holds under 150,000 clones, approximately 94% found once. The source was peripheral blood, collected on day 0 of AZD1222 vaccination. These receptors all stem from an adult in good health.

The chain joins TRBV5-1 to TRBJ2-5; D gene unclear. Looked up from germline, CDR1 is SGHRS and CDR2 is YFSETQ. V was pared by 0 bases and J by 0 bases, with 6 bases between. The length of the CDR3 is 14 residues. The CDR3 region is CASSLGTNQETQYF. The CDR3 region has the DNA TGCGCCAGCAGCTTGGGAACTAACCAAGAGACCCAGTACTTC. Looking up the rest from reference TRBV5-1 and TRBJ2-5 gives the full variable domain: KAGVTQTPRYLIKTRGQQVTLSCSPISGHRSVSWYQQTPGQGLQFLFEYFSETQRNKGNFPGRFSGRQFSNSRSEMNVSTLELGDSALYLCASSLGTNQETQYFGPGTRLLVL.

The CDR3: CASSASHSYTYEQYF. CDR3 in DNA: TGTGCCAGCAGCGCTAGCCACAGTTATACCTACGAGCAGTACTTC. The V gene is TRBV7-2, the J gene TRBJ2-7; D is possibly TRBD2 (5 bases). This CDR3 region has 15 residues. With 5 bases removed from V and 2 bases from J, the gap between germline ends came to 16 bases. CDR1 and CDR2 (germline): SGHTA, FQGNSA.

This rearrangement joins TRBV3-1 (or the pseudogene TRBV3-2) to TRBJ1-5; 10 positions agree with TRBD1. J gave up 4 bases and V 4 bases, and 4 bases lay outside the gene matches. The germline V gene has CDR1 LGHDT and CDR2 YNNKEL (reference sequence). This CDR3 region has 15 residues. Written as DNA, the CDR3 is TGTGCCAGCAGCCCCGGACAGGGGGGGAATCAGCCCCAGCATTTT. It encodes CASSPGQGGNQPQHF.

This chain joins TRBV6-5 and TRBJ2-7; weak D call: TRBD2 (6 bases). Germline CDR1 and CDR2: MNHEY and SVGAGI. Trimming left V 10 bases short and J 3 bases short, with 10 bases between. CDR3 length: 11 residues. CDR3 bases: TGTGCCACCCGGCGGGGCTACGAGCAGTACTTC. Protein: CATRRGYEQYF.

This chain connects TRBV18 to TRBJ2-3, with a weak D call TRBD2 (6 bases). Germline V CDR1 and CDR2: KGHSH, LQKENI. Trimming removed 6 bases from V and 4 bases from J, with 20 bases in between. CDR3 length equals 16 residues. In nucleotides, the CDR3 is TGTGCCAGCTCGCGGGAAGATTCCGGCGGCGCAGATACGCAGTATTTT. Encoded protein: CASSREDSGGADTQYF. Based on the CDR3 plus reference TRBV18 and TRBJ2-3, the full variable domain is NAGVMQNPRHLVRRRGQEARLRCSPMKGHSHVYWYRQLPEEGLKFMVYLQKENIIDESGMPKERFSAEFPKEGPSILRIQQVVRGDSAAYFCASSREDSGGADTQYFGPGTRLTVL.